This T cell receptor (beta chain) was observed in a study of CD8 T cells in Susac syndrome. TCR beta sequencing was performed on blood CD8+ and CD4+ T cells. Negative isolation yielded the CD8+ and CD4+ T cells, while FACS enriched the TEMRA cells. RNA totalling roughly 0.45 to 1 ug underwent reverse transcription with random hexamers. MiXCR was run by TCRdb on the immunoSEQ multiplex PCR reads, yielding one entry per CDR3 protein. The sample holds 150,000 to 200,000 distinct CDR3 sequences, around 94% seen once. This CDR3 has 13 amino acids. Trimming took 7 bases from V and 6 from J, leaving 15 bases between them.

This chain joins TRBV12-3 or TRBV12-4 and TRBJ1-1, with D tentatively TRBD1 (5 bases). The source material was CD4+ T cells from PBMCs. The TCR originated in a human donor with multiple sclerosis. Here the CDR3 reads CASTIQEGSEAFF. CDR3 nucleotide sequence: TGTGCCAGCACTATACAGGAAGGGTCTGAAGCTTTCTTT.